This TCR beta chain appears in the sequencing data of a study of T cell responses to AZD1222 COVID-19 vaccine. This clone occurred once. TCRdb keeps only in-frame clones here, not all; method: immunoSEQ multiplex PCR. The sample records roughly 180,000 clones, approximately 90% being singletons. This CDR3 contains 14 residues. Trimming took 3 bases from V and 5 from J, leaving 13 bases between them. Germline values: CDR1 LGHDT, CDR2 YNNKEL (reference sequence). This TCR came from an adult who received the AZD1222 COVID-19 vaccine. The specimen comprised peripheral blood, sampled 28 days after the second AZD1222 dose. This sequence joins TRBV3-1 (or the pseudogene TRBV3-2) and TRBJ2-5; D gene unclear. CDR3 amino acids: CASSHSGSRETQYF. In DNA form, the CDR3 reads TGTGCCAGCAGCCATTCCGGTAGTCGGGAGACCCAGTACTTC.